This TCR beta chain was sequenced during a study of blood T cell repertoires in COVID-19. The wider study: In each case, the material was cDNA or gDNA derived from T cells, B-cell-depleted T cells, or PBMCs.

After removal of 7 bases from V and 4 bases from J, the junction contained 9 bases not matched to a gene. CDR3 size: 14 residues. Germline CDR1 and CDR2: SQVTM and ANQGSEA. Libraries were prepared by immunoSEQ multiplex PCR; TCRdb keeps only in-frame clonotypes and omits some of them. The sample comprises roughly 170,000 clones, approximately 86% of which are singletons, and around 2.7% rests with the top ten. Input material: peripheral blood. This sequence originates from a man in his forties with active or convalescent COVID-19. The chain recombines TRBV29-1 with TRBJ2-5; TRBD1 matches 10 bases. The CDR3 DNA reads TGCAGCGCCCGCCCGACAGGGGGCGGAGAGACCCAGTACTTC. Translation gives CSARPTGGGETQYF.